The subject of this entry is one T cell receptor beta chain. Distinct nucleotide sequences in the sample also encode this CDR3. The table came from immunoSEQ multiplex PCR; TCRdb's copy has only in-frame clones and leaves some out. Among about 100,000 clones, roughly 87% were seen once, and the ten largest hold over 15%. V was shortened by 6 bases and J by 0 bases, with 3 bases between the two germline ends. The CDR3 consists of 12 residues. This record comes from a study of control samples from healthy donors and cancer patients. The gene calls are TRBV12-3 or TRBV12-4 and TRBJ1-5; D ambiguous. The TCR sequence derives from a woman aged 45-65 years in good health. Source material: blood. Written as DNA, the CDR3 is TGTGCCAGCAGGTATAGCAATCAGCCCCAGCATTTT. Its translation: CASRYSNQPQHF.